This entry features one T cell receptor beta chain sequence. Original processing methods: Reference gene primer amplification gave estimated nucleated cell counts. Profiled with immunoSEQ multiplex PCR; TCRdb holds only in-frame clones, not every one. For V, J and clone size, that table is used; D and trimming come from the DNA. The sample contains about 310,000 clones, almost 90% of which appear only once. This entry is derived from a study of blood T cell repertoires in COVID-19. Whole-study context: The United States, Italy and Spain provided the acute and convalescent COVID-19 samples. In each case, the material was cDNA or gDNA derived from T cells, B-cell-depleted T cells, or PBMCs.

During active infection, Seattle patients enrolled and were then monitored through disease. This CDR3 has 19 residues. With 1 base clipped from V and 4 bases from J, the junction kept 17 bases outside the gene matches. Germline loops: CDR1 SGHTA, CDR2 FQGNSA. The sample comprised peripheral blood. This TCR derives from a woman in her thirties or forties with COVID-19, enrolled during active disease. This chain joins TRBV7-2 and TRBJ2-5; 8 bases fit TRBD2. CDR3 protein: CASSLEIGFWASGLETQYF. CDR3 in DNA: TGTGCCAGCAGCTTAGAAATCGGGTTTTGGGCTAGCGGGCTAGAGACCCAGTACTTC. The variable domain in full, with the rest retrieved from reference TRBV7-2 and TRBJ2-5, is GAGVSQSPSNKVTEKGKDVELRCDPISGHTALYWYRQSLGQGLEFLIYFQGNSAPDKSGLPSDRFSAERTGGSVSTLTIQRTQQEDSAVYLCASSLEIGFWASGLETQYFGPGTRLLVL.